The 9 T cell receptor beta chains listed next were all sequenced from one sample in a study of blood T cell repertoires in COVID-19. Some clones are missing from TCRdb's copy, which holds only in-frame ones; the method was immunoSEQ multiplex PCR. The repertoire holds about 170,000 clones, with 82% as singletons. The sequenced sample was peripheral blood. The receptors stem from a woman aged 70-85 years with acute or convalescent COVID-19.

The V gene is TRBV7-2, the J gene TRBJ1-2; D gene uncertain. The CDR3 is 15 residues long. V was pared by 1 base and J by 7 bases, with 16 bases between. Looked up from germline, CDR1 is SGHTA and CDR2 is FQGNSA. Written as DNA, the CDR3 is TGTGCCAGCAGCTTAGAGACTATGGCTATGTTTGGCTACACCTTC. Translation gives CASSLETMAMFGYTF. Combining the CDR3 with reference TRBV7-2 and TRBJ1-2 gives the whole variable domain GAGVSQSPSNKVTEKGKDVELRCDPISGHTALYWYRQSLGQGLEFLIYFQGNSAPDKSGLPSDRFSAERTGGSVSTLTIQRTQQEDSAVYLCASSLETMAMFGYTFGSGTRLTVV.

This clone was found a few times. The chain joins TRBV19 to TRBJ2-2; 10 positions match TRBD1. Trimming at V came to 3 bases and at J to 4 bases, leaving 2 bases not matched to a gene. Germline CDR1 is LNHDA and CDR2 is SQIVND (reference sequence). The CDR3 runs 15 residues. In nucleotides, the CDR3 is TGTGCCAGTAGTATGGGGACAGGGGCCACCGGGGAGCTGTTTTTT. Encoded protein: CASSMGTGATGELFF.

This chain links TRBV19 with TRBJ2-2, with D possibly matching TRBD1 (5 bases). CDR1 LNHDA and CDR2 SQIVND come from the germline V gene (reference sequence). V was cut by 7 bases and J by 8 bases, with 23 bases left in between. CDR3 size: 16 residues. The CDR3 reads CASTLQLTARNGELFF. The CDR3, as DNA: TGTGCCAGTACTCTACAACTGACAGCTAGGAATGGGGAGCTGTTTTTT.

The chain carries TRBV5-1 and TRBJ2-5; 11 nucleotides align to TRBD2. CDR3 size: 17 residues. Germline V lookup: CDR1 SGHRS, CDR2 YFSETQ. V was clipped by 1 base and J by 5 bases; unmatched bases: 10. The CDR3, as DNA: TGCGCCAGCAGCTTGACGCCCACTAGCGGGAGCGGCGAGACCCAGTACTTC. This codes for CASSLTPTSGSGETQYF. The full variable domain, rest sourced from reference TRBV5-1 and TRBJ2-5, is KAGVTQTPRYLIKTRGQQVTLSCSPISGHRSVSWYQQTPGQGLQFLFEYFSETQRNKGNFPGRFSGRQFSNSRSEMNVSTLELGDSALYLCASSLTPTSGSGETQYFGPGTRLLVL.

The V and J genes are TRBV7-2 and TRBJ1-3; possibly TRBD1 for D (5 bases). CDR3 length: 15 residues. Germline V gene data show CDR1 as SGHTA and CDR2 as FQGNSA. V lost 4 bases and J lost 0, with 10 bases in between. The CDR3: CASSSSGHSGNTIYF. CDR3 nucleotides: TGTGCCAGCAGCTCCTCAGGGCACTCTGGAAACACCATATATTTT.

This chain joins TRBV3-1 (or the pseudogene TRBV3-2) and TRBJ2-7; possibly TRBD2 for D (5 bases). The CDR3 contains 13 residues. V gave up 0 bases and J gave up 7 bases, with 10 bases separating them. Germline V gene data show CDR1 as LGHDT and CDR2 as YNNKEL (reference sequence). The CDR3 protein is CASSQDRGREQYF. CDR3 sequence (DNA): TGTGCCAGCAGCCAAGATCGGGGAAGGGAGCAGTACTTC.

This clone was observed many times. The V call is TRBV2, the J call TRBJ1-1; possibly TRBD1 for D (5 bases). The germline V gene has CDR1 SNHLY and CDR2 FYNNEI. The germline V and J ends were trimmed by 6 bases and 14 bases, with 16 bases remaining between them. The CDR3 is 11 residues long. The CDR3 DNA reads TGTGCCAGCAGGGAGACAGCCTCCCTCTTCTTT. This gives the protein CASRETASLFF.

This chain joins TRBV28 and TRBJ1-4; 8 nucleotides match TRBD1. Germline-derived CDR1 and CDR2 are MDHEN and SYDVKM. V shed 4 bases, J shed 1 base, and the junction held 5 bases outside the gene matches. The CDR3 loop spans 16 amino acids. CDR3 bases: TGTGCCAGCAGTTCGACGACAGGGGAAACTAATGAAAAACTGTTTTTT. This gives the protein CASSSTTGETNEKLFF.

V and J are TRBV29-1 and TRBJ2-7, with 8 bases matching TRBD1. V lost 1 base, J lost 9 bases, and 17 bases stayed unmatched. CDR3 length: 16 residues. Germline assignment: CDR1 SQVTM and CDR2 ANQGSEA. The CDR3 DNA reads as TGCAGCGTTGAAGGCCTAGAGACAGGGGACCCATACCGGCAGTACTTC. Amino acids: CSVEGLETGDPYRQYF.